This TCR beta chain was profiled in a study of cytomegalovirus exposure and HLA in healthy donors. Turning to the study itself: Researchers found that around 80% of 350 to 500 genotyped donors fell within the Caucasian-associated ancestry cluster.

General observations from the study: Confirmation in vitro established that three CMV-associated chains were specific for CMV antigens. Further analysis, carried out later, found HLA-associated TCR beta chains more clonally expanded than equally common other chains.

A multiplex PCR was run with 60 Vbeta primers and 13 Jbeta primers. Assay: immunoSEQ multiplex PCR; the TCRdb copy retains only in-frame clones and omits some. Here the sample spans fewer than 100,000 clones, 7.6% being singletons. The sample holds a few counts of this clone. Its target is not known. In germline, CDR1 is SGHNT, CDR2 YYREEE (reference sequence). Between the trimmed V and J ends, which lost 5 bases and 2 bases, there was a span of 9 bases. The CDR3 loop spans 13 amino acids. The receptor was derived from a middle-aged man in good health and CMV-seronegative. Sample: PBMCs. The V gene is TRBV5-4, the J gene TRBJ2-3; possible D gene TRBD1, 5 bases. CDR3: CASRGLDTDTQYF. The CDR3 region has the DNA TGTGCCAGCAGGGGGCTAGACACAGATACGCAGTATTTT.